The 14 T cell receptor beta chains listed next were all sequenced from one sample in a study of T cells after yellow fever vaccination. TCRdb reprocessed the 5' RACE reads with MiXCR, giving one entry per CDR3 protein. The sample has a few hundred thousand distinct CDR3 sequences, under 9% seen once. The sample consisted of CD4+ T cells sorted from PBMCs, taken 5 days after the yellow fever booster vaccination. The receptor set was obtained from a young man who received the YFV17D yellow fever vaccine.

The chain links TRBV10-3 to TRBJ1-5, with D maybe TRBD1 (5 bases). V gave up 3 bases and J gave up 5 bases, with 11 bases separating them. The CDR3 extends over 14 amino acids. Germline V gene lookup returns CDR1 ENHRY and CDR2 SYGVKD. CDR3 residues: CAISDGGSDQPQHF. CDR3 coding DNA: TGTGCCATCAGTGACGGGGGGAGTGATCAGCCCCAGCATTTT.

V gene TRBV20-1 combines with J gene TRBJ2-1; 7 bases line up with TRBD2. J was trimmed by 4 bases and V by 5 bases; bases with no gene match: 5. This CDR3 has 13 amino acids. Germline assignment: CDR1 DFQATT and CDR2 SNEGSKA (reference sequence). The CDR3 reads CSASAGVYNEQFF. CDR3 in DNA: TGCAGTGCTTCGGCGGGGGTATACAATGAGCAGTTCTTC.

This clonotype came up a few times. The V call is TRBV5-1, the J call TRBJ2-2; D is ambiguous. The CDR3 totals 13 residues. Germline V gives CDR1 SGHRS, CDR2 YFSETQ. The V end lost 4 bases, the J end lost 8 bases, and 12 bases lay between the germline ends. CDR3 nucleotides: TGCGCCAGCAGCGCGGACGGTCAAGGGGAGCTGTTTTTT. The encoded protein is CASSADGQGELFF.

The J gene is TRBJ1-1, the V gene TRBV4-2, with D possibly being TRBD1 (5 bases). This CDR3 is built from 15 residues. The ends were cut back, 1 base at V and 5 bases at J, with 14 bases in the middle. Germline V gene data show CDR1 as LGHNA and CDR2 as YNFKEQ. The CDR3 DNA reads TGTGCCAGCAGCCAAGGGTGGGGGGATAGTACTGAAGCTTTCTTT. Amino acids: CASSQGWGDSTEAFF.

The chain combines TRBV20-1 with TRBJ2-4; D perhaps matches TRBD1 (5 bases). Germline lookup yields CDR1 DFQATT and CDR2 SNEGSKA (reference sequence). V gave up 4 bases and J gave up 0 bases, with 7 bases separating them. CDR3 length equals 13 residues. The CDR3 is CSATREAKNIQYF. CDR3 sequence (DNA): TGCAGTGCTACCAGGGAAGCCAAAAACATTCAGTACTTC.

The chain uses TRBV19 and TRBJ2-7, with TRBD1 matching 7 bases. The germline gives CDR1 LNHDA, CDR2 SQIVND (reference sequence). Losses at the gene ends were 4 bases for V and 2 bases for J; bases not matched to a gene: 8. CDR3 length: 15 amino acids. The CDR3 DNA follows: TGTGCCAGTAGTACACAGGGGTGGGGGACCTACGAGCAGTACTTC. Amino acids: CASSTQGWGTYEQYF.

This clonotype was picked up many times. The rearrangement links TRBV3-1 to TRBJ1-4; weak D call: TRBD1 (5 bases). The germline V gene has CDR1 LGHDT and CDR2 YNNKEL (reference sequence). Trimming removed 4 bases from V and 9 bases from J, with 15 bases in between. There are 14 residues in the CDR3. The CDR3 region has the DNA TGTGCCAGCAGCCCTTCACAGGAGAGGCAAAAACTGTTTTTT. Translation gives CASSPSQERQKLFF. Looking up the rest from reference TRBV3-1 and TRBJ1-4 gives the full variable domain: DTAVSQTPKYLVTQMGNDKSIKCEQNLGHDTMYWYKQDSKKFLKIMFSYNNKELIINETVPNRFSPKSPDKAHLNLHINSLELGDSAVYFCASSPSQERQKLFFGSGTQLSVL.

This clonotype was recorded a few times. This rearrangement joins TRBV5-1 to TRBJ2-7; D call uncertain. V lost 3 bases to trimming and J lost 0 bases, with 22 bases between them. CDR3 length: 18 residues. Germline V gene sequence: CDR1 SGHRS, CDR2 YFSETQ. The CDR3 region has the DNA TGCGCCAGCAGCTACTACCCCGTTGAGTTCAACCCCTCCTACGAGCAGTACTTC. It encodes CASSYYPVEFNPSYEQYF.

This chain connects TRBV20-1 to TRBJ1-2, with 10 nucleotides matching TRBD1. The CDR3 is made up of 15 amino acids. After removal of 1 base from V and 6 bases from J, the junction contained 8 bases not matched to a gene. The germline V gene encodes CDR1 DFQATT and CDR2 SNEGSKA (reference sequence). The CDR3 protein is CSARGLTGGDHGYTF. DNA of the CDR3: TGCAGTGCTAGAGGTCTGACAGGGGGCGATCATGGCTACACCTTC.

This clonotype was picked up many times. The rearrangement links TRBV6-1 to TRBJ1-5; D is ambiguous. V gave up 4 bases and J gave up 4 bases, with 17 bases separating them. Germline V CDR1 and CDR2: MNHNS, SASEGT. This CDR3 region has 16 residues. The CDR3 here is CASSAFWREPNQPQHF. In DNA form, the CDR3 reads TGTGCCAGCAGTGCATTCTGGCGGGAACCTAATCAGCCCCAGCATTTT.

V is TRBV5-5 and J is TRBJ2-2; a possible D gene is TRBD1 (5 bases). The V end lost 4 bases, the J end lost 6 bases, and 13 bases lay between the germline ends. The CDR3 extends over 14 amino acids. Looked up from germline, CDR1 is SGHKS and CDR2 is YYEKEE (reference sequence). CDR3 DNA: TGTGCCAGCAGCCAACCCAGGGTGGCCGGGGAGCTGTTTTTT. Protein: CASSQPRVAGELFF.

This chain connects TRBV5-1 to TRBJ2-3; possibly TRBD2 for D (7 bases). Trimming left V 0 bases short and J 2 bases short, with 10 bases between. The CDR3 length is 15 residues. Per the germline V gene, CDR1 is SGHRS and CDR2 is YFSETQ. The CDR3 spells CASSLVGGPTDTQYF. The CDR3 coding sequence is TGCGCCAGCAGCTTGGTCGGGGGGCCCACAGATACGCAGTATTTT.

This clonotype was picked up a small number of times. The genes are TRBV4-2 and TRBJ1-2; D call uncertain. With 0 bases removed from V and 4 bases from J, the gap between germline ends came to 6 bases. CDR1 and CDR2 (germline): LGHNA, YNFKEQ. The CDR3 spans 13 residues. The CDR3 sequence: CASSQEQTYGYTF. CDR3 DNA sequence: TGTGCCAGCAGCCAAGAACAGACCTATGGCTACACCTTC.

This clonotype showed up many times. The CDR3 protein is CASSYSFPGGTDTQYF. CDR3 DNA: TGTGCCAGCAGTTACAGTTTTCCGGGGGGCACAGATACGCAGTATTTT. The genes are TRBV6-5 and TRBJ2-3, with D possibly being TRBD2 (6 bases). Per the germline V gene, CDR1 is MNHEY and CDR2 is SVGAGI. The CDR3 loop spans 16 amino acids. V lost 2 bases to trimming and J lost 1 base, with 13 bases between them.